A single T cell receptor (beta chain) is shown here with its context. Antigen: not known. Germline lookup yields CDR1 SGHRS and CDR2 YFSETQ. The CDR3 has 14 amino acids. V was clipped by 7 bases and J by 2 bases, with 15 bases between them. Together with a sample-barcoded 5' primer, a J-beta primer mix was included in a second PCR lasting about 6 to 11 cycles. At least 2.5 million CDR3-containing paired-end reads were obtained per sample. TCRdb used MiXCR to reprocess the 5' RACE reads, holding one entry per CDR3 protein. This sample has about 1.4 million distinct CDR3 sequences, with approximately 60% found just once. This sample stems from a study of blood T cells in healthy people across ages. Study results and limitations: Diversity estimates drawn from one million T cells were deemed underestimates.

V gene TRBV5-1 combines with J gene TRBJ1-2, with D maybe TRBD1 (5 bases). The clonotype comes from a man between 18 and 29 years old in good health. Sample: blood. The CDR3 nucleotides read TGCGCCAGCGCACGGATAGGGGCCAACTATGGCTACACCTTC. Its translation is CASARIGANYGYTF.